These T cell receptor beta chains were read from a single sample in a study of cytomegalovirus exposure and HLA in healthy donors. Sequenced by immunoSEQ multiplex PCR; TCRdb stores in-frame clones only, minus some. Of 100,000 to 150,000 clones in the sample, roughly three fifths are singletons; the top ten hold more than 1.5%. Sequencing used PBMCs. These receptors originate from a man aged 18 to 29 in good health and CMV-seronegative. CDR3s include the opening cysteine and the closing phenylalanine or tryptophan. The D gene is left open where the match is weak. Size values are once, few and many counts, or a class for expanded clones, and some rows have none.

J,D,V,size,DNA,CDR3
TRBJ2-1,.,TRBV28,once,TGTGCCAGCACCCTGACTCAAGACAATGAGCAGTTCTTC,CASTLTQDNEQFF
TRBJ2-7,TRBD1,TRBV9,.,TGTGCCAGCAGCGCACGGGACAGGCAGTACGAGCAGTACTTC,CASSARDRQYEQYF
TRBJ2-5,TRBD1,TRBV7-9,once,TGTGCCAGCAGCTTGGTCCGGGACAGGGTTCGGGATAAACAAGAGACCCAGTACTTC,CASSLVRDRVRDKQETQYF
TRBJ1-4,TRBD1,TRBV5-1,.,TGCGCCAGCAGCCCGGGACAGAATCCTTATAATGAAAAACTGTTTTTT,CASSPGQNPYNEKLFF
TRBJ2-2,TRBD2,TRBV5-6,few,TGTGCCAGCAGGACTAGCGGTAACACCGGGGAGCTGTTTTTT,CASRTSGNTGELFF
TRBJ1-1,.,TRBV25-1,.,TGTGCCAGCAGTTCCCATATGACGGGGAACACTGAAGCTTTCTTT,CASSSHMTGNTEAFF
TRBJ1-4,.,TRBV21-1,.,TGTGCCAGCACACCTCTTTCAGGGGGCGCGGGAGCAACTAATGAAAAACTGTTTTTT,CASTPLSGGAGATNEKLFF
TRBJ1-2,TRBD1,TRBV2,.,TGTGCCAGTAACCTTGGTAACGACAGGGGGCGCAGAGAAGGCTATGGCTACACCTTC,CASNLGNDRGRREGYGYTF
TRBJ1-2,.,TRBV5-4,once,TGTGCCAGCAGCGCCCGACAGTATAGCTATGGCTACACCTTC,CASSARQYSYGYTF
TRBJ2-5,TRBD2,TRBV4-1,.,TGCCCCAGCAGCCTGGGGGGAGGGAAGGGGGAGACCCAGTACTTC,CPSSLGGGKGETQYF
TRBJ2-6,TRBD1,TRBV28,.,TGTGCCAGCAGTCTCGACAGGGCTGGGGCCAACGTCCTGACTTTC,CASSLDRAGANVLTF
TRBJ1-1,.,TRBV2,few,TGTGCCAGCAGATTCAGGGAGGGAAAAAACACTGAAGCTTTCTTT,CASRFREGKNTEAFF
TRBJ2-5,TRBD1,TRBV5-1,few,TGCGCCAGCAGCTTGGACACAGGGGAGAGAGAGACCCAGTACTTC,CASSLDTGERETQYF
TRBJ2-1,.,TRBV5-6,.,TGTGCCAGCAAATTCTCTCGTGGGGGGTACTACAATGAGCAGTTCTTC,CASKFSRGGYYNEQFF
TRBJ1-4,TRBD1,TRBV18,.,TGTGCCAGCTCCCGGACAGGGAGGAGTGAAAAACTGTTTTTT,CASSRTGRSEKLFF
TRBJ2-2,TRBD1,TRBV18,.,TGTGCCAGCTCACCTCGGACAGGGGGAGACACCGGGGAGCTGTTTTTT,CASSPRTGGDTGELFF
TRBJ1-2,.,TRBV7-2,.,TGTGCCAGCAGCTTAATCCGGGAGGGTGGAGGCTACACCTTC,CASSLIREGGGYTF
TRBJ2-2,.,TRBV4-3,few,TGCGCCAGCAGCCAATTAGGAGGGTCCGGGGAGCTGTTTTTT,CASSQLGGSGELFF
TRBJ2-2,.,TRBV4-1,.,TGCGCCAGCAGCCAAGCGGGAGTCGGCACCGGGGAGCTGTTTTTT,CASSQAGVGTGELFF
TRBJ1-1,TRBD1,TRBV10-3,once,TGTGCCATCAGGGACTTGGGACAGTCAATGAACACTGAAGCTTTCTTT,CAIRDLGQSMNTEAFF
TRBJ1-1,.,TRBV28,once,TGTGCCACTCTGTCTCTCGTGAACACTGAAGCTTTCTTT,CATLSLVNTEAFF
TRBJ1-4,.,TRBV19,.,TGTGCCAGTAGTATTCACCAGGGCCGAAAACTGTTTTTT,CASSIHQGRKLFF
TRBJ1-1,TRBD1,TRBV9,.,TGTGCCAGCAGCGTAGACGGGACAGGGACCACTGAAGCTTTCTTT,CASSVDGTGTTEAFF
TRBJ2-7,TRBD1,TRBV18,.,TGTGCCAGCTCACCAAGACAGGGGGGGTACGAGCAGTACTTC,CASSPRQGGYEQYF
TRBJ2-2,TRBD2,TRBV5-1,few,TGCGCCAGCAGCTTGAGGGTTAGCGGGGTCCCCTACACCGGGGAGCTGTTTTTT,CASSLRVSGVPYTGELFF
TRBJ2-5,.,TRBV7-9,.,TGTGCCAGCAGCGGACCAGGGCGAGAGACCCAGTACTTC,CASSGPGRETQYF
TRBJ2-3,TRBD1,TRBV18,.,TGTGCCAGCTCACCCGGGACAGGGGCCTCAGATACGCAGTATTTT,CASSPGTGASDTQYF
TRBJ2-2,TRBD1,TRBV6-6,.,TGTGCCAGCAGCCCACCAAACAGGGGGCGAGCCGGGGAGCTGTTTTTT,CASSPPNRGRAGELFF
TRBJ2-3,.,TRBV7-9,.,TGTGCCAGCAGCCTCGACACGGGGGGCACTAGCACAGATACGCAGTATTTT,CASSLDTGGTSTDTQYF
TRBJ1-5,TRBD1,TRBV10-1,.,TGCGCCAGCAGATGCGACAGGGGCAATCAGCCCCAGCATTTT,CASRCDRGNQPQHF
TRBJ2-3,TRBD2,TRBV27,.,TGTGCCAGCAGCCGCACCGGGACTAGCGGGGATTATACGCAGTATTTT,CASSRTGTSGDYTQYF
TRBJ2-3,.,TRBV7-7,.,TGTGCCAGCAGCTTAACTGGAGTGCGCACAGATACGCAGTATTTT,CASSLTGVRTDTQYF
TRBJ2-7,.,TRBV29-1,.,TGCAGCGGCTTCACAGGGTCCCCCTACGAGCAGTACTTC,CSGFTGSPYEQYF
TRBJ2-5,.,TRBV4-2,.,TGTGCCAGCAGCGTCCGGCAGGAAAGGGAGACCCAGTACTTC,CASSVRQERETQYF
TRBJ1-1,.,TRBV2,once,TGTGCCAGCAGGATAGGAAGGGGGTGGCACACTGAAGCTTTCTTT,CASRIGRGWHTEAFF
TRBJ1-2,TRBD1,TRBV10-3,few,TGTGCCATCAGTCGTGCCGGGACAGGGAAGGGCGGCTACACCTTC,CAISRAGTGKGGYTF
TRBJ2-7,.,TRBV4-1,.,TGCGCCAGCAGCCCAGACTTGGGACATTTCTACGAGCAGTACTTC,CASSPDLGHFYEQYF
TRBJ1-5,TRBD1,TRBV6-5,.,TGTGCCAGCAGTAAAGGACAGGGCAATCAGCCCCAGCATTTT,CASSKGQGNQPQHF
TRBJ2-7,TRBD2,TRBV28,.,TGTGCCACGGGAGGAACACCAGATTCTTACGAGCAGTACTTC,CATGGTPDSYEQYF
TRBJ2-7,TRBD2,TRBV14,.,TGTGCCAGCAGTACCACTAGCGGAAGTCTGTACTTC,CASSTTSGSLYF
TRBJ1-2,TRBD1,TRBV7-2,.,TGTGCCAGCAGCTTAGAGGGGACAGGGGGCTCCGGGGTGGGCTACACCTTC,CASSLEGTGGSGVGYTF